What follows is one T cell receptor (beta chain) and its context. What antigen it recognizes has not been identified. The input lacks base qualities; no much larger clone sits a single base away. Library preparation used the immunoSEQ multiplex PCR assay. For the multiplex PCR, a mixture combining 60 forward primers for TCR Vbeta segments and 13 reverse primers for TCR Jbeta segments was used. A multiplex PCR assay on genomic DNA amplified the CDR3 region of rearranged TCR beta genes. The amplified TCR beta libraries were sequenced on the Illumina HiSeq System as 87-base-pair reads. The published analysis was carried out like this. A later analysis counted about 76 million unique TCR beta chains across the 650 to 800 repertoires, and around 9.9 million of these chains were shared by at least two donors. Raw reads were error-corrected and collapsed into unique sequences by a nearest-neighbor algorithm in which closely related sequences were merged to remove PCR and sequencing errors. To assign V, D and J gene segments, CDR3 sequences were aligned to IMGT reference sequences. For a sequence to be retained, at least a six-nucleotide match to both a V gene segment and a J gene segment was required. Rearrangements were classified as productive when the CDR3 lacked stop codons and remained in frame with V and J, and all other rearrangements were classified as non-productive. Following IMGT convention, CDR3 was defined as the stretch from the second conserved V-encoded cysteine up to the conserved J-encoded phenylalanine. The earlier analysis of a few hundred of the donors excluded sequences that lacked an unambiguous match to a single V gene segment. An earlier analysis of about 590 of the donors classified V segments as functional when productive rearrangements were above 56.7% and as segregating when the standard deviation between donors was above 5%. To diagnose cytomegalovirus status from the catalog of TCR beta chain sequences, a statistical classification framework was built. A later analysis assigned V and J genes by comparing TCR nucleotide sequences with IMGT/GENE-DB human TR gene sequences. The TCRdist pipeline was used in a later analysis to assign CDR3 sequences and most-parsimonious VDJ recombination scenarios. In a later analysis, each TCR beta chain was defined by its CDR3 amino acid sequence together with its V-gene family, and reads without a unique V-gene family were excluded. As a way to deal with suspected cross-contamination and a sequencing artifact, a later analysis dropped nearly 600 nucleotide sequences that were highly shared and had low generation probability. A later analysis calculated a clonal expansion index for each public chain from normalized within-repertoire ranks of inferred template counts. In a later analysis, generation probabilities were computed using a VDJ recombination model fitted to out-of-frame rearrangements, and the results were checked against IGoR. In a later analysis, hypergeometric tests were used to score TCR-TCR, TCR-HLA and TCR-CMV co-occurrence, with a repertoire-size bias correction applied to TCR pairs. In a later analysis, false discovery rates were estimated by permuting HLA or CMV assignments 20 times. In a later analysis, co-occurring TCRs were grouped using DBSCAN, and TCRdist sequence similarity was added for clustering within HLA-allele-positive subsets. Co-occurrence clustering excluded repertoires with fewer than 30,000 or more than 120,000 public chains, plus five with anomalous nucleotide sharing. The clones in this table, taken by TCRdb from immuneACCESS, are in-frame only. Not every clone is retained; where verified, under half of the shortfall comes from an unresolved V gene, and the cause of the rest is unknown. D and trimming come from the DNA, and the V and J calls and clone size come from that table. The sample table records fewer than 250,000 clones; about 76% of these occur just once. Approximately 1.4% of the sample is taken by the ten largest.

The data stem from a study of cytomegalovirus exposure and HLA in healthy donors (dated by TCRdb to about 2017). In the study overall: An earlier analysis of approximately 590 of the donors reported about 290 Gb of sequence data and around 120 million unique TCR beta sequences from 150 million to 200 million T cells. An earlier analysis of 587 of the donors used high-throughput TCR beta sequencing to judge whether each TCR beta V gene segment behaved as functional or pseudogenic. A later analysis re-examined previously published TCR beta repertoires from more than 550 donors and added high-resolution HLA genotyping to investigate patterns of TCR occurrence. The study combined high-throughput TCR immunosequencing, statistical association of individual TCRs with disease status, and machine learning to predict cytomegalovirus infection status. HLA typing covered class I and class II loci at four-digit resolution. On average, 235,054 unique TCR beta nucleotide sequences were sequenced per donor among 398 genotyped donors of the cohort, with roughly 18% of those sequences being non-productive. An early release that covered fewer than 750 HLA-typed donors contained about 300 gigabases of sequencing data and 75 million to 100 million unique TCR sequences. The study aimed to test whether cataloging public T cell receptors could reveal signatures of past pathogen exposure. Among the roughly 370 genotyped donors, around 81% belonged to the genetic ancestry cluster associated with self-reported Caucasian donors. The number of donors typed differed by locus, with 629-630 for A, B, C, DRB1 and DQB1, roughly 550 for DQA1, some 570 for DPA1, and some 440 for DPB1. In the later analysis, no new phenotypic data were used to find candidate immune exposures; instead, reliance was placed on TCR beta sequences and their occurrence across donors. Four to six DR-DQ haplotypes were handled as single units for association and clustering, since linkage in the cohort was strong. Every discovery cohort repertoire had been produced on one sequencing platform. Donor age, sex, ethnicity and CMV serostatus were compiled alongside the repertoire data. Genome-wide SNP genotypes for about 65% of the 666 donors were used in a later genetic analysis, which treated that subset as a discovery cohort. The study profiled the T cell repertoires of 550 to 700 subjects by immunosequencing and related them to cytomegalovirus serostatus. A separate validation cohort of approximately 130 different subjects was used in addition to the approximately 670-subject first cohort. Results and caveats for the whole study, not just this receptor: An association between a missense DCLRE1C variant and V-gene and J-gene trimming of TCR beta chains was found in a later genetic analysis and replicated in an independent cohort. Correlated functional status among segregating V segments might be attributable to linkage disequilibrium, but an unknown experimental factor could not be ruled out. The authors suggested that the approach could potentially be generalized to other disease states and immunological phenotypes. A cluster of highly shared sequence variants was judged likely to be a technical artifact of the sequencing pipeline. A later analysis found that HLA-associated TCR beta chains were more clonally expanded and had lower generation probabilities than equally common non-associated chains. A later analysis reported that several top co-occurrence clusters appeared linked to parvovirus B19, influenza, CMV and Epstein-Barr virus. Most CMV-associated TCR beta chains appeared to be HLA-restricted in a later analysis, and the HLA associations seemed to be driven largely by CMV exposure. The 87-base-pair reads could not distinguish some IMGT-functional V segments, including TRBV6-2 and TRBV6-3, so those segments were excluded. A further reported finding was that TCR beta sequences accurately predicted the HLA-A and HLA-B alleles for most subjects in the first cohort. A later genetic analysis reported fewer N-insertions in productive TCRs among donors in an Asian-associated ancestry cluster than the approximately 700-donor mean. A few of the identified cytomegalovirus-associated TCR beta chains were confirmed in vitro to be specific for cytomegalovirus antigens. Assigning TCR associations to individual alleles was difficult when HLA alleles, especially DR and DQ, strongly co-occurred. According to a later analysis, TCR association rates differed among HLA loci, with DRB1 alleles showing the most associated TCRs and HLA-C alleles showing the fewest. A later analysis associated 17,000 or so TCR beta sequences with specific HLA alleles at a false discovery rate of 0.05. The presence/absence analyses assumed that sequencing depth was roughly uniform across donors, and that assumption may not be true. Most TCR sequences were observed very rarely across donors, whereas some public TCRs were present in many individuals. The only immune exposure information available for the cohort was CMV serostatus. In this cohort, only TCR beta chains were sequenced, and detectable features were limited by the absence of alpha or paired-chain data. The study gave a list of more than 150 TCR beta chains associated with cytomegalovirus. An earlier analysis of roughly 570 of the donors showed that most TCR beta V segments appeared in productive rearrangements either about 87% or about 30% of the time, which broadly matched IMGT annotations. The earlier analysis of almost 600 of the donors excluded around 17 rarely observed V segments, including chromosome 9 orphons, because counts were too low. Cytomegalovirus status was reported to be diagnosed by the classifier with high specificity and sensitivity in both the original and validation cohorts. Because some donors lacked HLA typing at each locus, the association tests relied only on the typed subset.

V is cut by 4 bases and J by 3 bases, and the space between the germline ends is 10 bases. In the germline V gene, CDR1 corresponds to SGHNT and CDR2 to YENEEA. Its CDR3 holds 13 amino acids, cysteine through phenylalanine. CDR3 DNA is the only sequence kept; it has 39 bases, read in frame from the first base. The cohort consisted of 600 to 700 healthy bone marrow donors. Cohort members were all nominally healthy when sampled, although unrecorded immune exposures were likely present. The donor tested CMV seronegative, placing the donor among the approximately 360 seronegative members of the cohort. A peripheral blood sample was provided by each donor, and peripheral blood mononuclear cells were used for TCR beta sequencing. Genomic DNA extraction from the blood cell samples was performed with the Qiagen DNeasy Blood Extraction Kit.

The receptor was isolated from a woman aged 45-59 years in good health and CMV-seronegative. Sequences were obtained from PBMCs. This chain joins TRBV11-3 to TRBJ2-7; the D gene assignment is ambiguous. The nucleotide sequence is TGTGCCAGCAGCTCCCAAGCGAACTACGAGCAGTACTTC. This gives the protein CASSSQANYEQYF.